This T cell receptor beta chain came from a study of T cell responses to AZD1222 COVID-19 vaccine. Study-wide results and limits: Most donors were white British and more were female, and clonal diversity was possibly underestimated.

V lost 1 base to trimming and J lost 7 bases, with 5 bases between them. Germline loops: CDR1 SEHNR, CDR2 FQNEAQ (reference sequence). This CDR3 spans 12 amino acids. Turning to this clone: Its antigen is unidentified.

TCRdb's copy holds only in-frame clones and misses some; the assay was immunoSEQ multiplex PCR. Of approximately 300,000 clones listed, approximately 94% are singletons. The V gene is TRBV7-9, the J gene TRBJ2-1, with D unresolved. The receptor was derived from an adult who received the AZD1222 COVID-19 vaccine. The input for sequencing was peripheral blood, taken 28 days after the second AZD1222 dose. This chain's CDR3 is CASSLGENEQFF. Here the CDR3 DNA reads TGTGCCAGCAGCTTAGGCGAAAATGAGCAGTTCTTC. The variable domain in full, with the rest retrieved from reference TRBV7-9 and TRBJ2-1, is DTGVSQNPRHKITKRGQNVTFRCDPISEHNRLYWYRQTLGQGPEFLTYFQNEAQLEKSRLLSDRFSAERPKGSFSTLEIQRTEQGDSAMYLCASSLGENEQFFGPGTRLTVL.